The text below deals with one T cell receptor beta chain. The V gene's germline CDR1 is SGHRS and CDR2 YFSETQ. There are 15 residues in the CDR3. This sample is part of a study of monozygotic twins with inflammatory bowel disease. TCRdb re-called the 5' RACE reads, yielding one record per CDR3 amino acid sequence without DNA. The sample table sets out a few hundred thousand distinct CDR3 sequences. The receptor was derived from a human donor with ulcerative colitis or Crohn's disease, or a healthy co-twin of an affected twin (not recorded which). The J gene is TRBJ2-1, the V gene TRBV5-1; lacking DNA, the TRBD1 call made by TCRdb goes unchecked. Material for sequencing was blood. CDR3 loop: CASSWTRQGYNEQFF.